This TCR beta chain was identified in a study of T cells in Graves' hyperthyroidism and ophthalmopathy. General study findings and limits: Blood held most thyroid clonotypes expanded above 0.001 frequency.

This clonotype was picked up many times. Antigen unknown. Patients aged 18 to 65 had newly diagnosed hyperthyroidism that had lasted under 2 months. Orbital computed tomography and thyroid ultrasound, together with serum TRAb and thyroxine and clinical symptoms, were used for diagnoses. RNA transcripts gave rise to amplified TCR beta CDR3 regions. HTBI primers drove first-round RT-PCR of the TCR CDR3. TCRdb passed the multiplex PCR reads through MiXCR, listing each CDR3 protein once. The table lists around 300,000 distinct CDR3 sequences, 13% to 15% of them singletons, with around 30% in the top ten. V lost 6 bases and J lost 0, with 21 bases in between. CDR3 length: 18 residues. The germline gives CDR1 MNHEY, CDR2 SMNVEV (reference sequence).

Sequenced material: blood. The receptor was derived from a woman aged 45-65 years with Graves' hyperthyroidism that later progressed to Graves' ophthalmopathy. V and J are TRBV27 and TRBJ2-1; D not certain. Written as DNA, the CDR3 is TGTGCCAGCAGCGATAACCCATGGGGAAGGGTCTCCTACAATGAGCAGTTCTTC. It translates to CASSDNPWGRVSYNEQFF.